These T cell receptor beta chains were read from a single sample in a study of blood T cell repertoires in COVID-19. Assay used: immunoSEQ multiplex PCR; TCRdb lists only in-frame clones, some missing. The table includes tens of thousands of clones, approximately 80% detected once. Sequencing was done on a sample of peripheral blood. These receptor sequences come from a man aged 45-65 years with active or convalescent COVID-19. The CDR3 runs from the conserved cysteine through the conserved F or W. D genes are given only for firm matches. Size values are once, few and many counts, or a class for expanded clones, and some rows have none.

cdr3_nt cdr3_aa j_call v_call d_call clone_size
TGTGCCAGCAGCCAAGTGGCGGGGGGCTACACCGGGGAGCTGTTTTTT CASSQVAGGYTGELFF TRBJ2-2 TRBV13 TRBD2 .
TGTGCCAGCAGCCCTTTCGTCTCTGACAATGAGCAGTTCTTC CASSPFVSDNEQFF TRBJ2-1 TRBV16 . .
TGTGCCAGCAGCTTAGATACGGGGGGCTCCTACAATGAGCAGTTCTTC CASSLDTGGSYNEQFF TRBJ2-1 TRBV11-3 TRBD2 .
TGTGCCAGTAGTATCTCCAGTAGCAATCAGCCCCAGCATTTT CASSISSSNQPQHF TRBJ1-5 TRBV19 . .
TGTGCCAGCAGCTTAACTAGCGGGGAAGAGACCCAGTACTTC CASSLTSGEETQYF TRBJ2-5 TRBV11-2 TRBD2 once
TGTGCCAGCAGTTACGTGGGGACAGGGGAAGGAAACACCATATATTTT CASSYVGTGEGNTIYF TRBJ1-3 TRBV6-6 TRBD1 .
TGCGCCAGCAGCTTGGGTCCGGGACAGGGAAGTTACGAGCAGTACTTC CASSLGPGQGSYEQYF TRBJ2-7 TRBV5-1 TRBD1 once
TGTGCCAGCAGTCTCGGAGGATGGGGCGGGGCGCAGTATTTT CASSLGGWGGAQYF TRBJ2-3 TRBV27 . .
TGTGCCAGCAGCTTAGAGGACAGCCGAGGGACCGGGGAGCTGTTTTTT CASSLEDSRGTGELFF TRBJ2-2 TRBV11-2 . .
TGCGCCAGCAGCGCCTCAGGGGGTGCAAGGGGCTACACCTTC CASSASGGARGYTF TRBJ1-2 TRBV5-1 TRBD1 .
TGTGCCAGCACGGAGGGAAGTGACGGCGGATTTACAGATACGCAGTATTTT CASTEGSDGGFTDTQYF TRBJ2-3 TRBV7-6 . .
TGTGCCAGTTCCGGGGACTTTTCCTACGAGCAGTACTTC CASSGDFSYEQYF TRBJ2-7 TRBV19 . once
TGCGCCAGCAGCCTTTGGACTAGCGGGCGAAGCTCCTACAATGAGCAGTTCTTC CASSLWTSGRSSYNEQFF TRBJ2-1 TRBV5-1 TRBD2 .
TGTGCCTACTCAGGGGGAATTAACTATGGCTACACCTTC CAYSGGINYGYTF TRBJ1-2 TRBV30 TRBD1 .
TGTGCCCGCCATGTGGGGGCGGGGGTGGGAGCTTTCTTT CARHVGAGVGAFF TRBJ1-1 TRBV19 . .
TGTGCCAGTCGACAGGGATGGGCCGGGGAGCTGTTTTTT CASRQGWAGELFF TRBJ2-2 TRBV6-5 TRBD1 .
TGTGCCAGCAGTCTTAGCGGGAGTCCCCACGAGCAGTACTTC CASSLSGSPHEQYF TRBJ2-7 TRBV3-1/TRBV3-2 TRBD2 .
TGTGCCAGTGGCCCTAGCGGCACCTACGAGCAGTACTTC CASGPSGTYEQYF TRBJ2-7 TRBV19 TRBD2 few
TGCGCCACCCGGTTGGGAGGACAGGAATACAATGAGCAGTTCTTC CATRLGGQEYNEQFF TRBJ2-1 TRBV5-1 . few
TGTGCCAGCAGCGCTACCGGGACAGGGAACACTGAAGCTTTCTTT CASSATGTGNTEAFF TRBJ1-1 TRBV9 TRBD1 .
TGCGCCAGGTGGATCCCGCAAGGGGGCACTGAAGCTTTCTTT CARWIPQGGTEAFF TRBJ1-1 TRBV23-1 . .
TGCAGCGTTGGCCTGGACAAATGGGCGTCTGGCTACACCTTC CSVGLDKWASGYTF TRBJ1-2 TRBV29-1 . .
TGCGCCAGCAGCCAAGTTGACTCATACACTGAAGCTTTCTTT CASSQVDSYTEAFF TRBJ1-1 TRBV4-1 . .
TGTGCCAGCTCACCCTCGGGAAGCGGGAGGTTTTCAGGGGTATACGAGCAGTACTTC CASSPSGSGRFSGVYEQYF TRBJ2-7 TRBV18 TRBD2 .
TGTGCCAGCAGCCCGGGTAATTTGGTCACTGAAGCTTTCTTT CASSPGNLVTEAFF TRBJ1-1 TRBV6-5 . .
TGTGCCAGCAGCTCAGGGGATATCTATAATTCACCCCTCCACTTT CASSSGDIYNSPLHF TRBJ1-6 TRBV7-6 . .
TGTGCCAGTAGTACCAGTGGCGGCTACGAGCAGTACTTC CASSTSGGYEQYF TRBJ2-7 TRBV19 . .
TGCGCCAGCAGCCTACGGGAAAATGAGCAGTTCTTC CASSLRENEQFF TRBJ2-1 TRBV5-1 . .
TGTGCCAGCAGTCGCCCCGGTACTAGCGGGATGCTGTACTCCTACGAGCAGTACTTC CASSRPGTSGMLYSYEQYF TRBJ2-7 TRBV28 TRBD2 .
TGTGCCAGTAGTACCTCCTACCTTAATAGCAATCAGCCCCAGCATTTT CASSTSYLNSNQPQHF TRBJ1-5 TRBV19 . .
TGCGCCAGCAGTGAGTCTACAGGTAGCGGGAGGGCCGAGCAGTACTTC CASSESTGSGRAEQYF TRBJ2-7 TRBV10-1 TRBD2 few
TGTGCCAGCAGCTTAGACCCTCAGGGCGGGGAGCTGTTTTTT CASSLDPQGGELFF TRBJ2-2 TRBV7-8 . few
TGTGCCAGCAGCCTCGGGGCTGAAGCTTTCTTT CASSLGAEAFF TRBJ1-1 TRBV3-1/TRBV3-2 . .
TGTGCCAGCTACGGAGGGGAGGTGGATCAGCCCCAGCATTTT CASYGGEVDQPQHF TRBJ1-5 TRBV2 . .
TGTGCCAGCAGCCTAACCGGGACAGCTACATCACCCCTCCACTTT CASSLTGTATSPLHF TRBJ1-6 TRBV6-5 TRBD1 few
TGTGCCAGTAGTGGGACAGGGCCTCCGCATTTT CASSGTGPPHF TRBJ1-5 TRBV19 TRBD1 .
TGTGCCAGTAGTATACAGGGTGCTGGAAACACCATATATTTT CASSIQGAGNTIYF TRBJ1-3 TRBV19 . .
TGTGCCAGCTCACAAGAGCGGGACAGGGATTACGAGCAGTACTTC CASSQERDRDYEQYF TRBJ2-7 TRBV18 TRBD1 .
TGTGCCAGCAGCTCGACAGCTTATGGCTACACCTTC CASSSTAYGYTF TRBJ1-2 TRBV13 . .
TGTGCCACCAGCAGCGGACTAGCGGGCGAGCAGTACTTC CATSSGLAGEQYF TRBJ2-7 TRBV15 TRBD2 .
TGTGCCAGCACCCGGGAGGCCGAATCTGGTGAAAAACTGTTTTTT CASTREAESGEKLFF TRBJ1-4 TRBV2 . .
TGTGCCAGCAGCTTAGAGCGACTAACGAACACCGGGGAGCTGTTTTTT CASSLERLTNTGELFF TRBJ2-2 TRBV7-3 . .
TGTGCCAGCAGCAGGACAGGGAAGGGATGGAAAAGTAACAATGAGCAGTTCTTC CASSRTGKGWKSNNEQFF TRBJ2-1 TRBV5-6 TRBD1 .
TGTGCCAGCAGTTTGGGACAGTCCCAAGAGACCCAGTACTTC CASSLGQSQETQYF TRBJ2-5 TRBV2 TRBD1 .
TGTGCCAGCAGTAACATTTTAAACTATGGCTACACCTTC CASSNILNYGYTF TRBJ1-2 TRBV27 . few
TGTGCCAGTAGTATGGGCAGGGATAATTCACCCCTCCACTTT CASSMGRDNSPLHF TRBJ1-6 TRBV19 . .
TGCGCCAGCAGCTTGGGTCTAGCACAGGGTGTAACTGAAGCTTTCTTT CASSLGLAQGVTEAFF TRBJ1-1 TRBV5-1 . .
TGTGCCAGGCCGTTAGGACAGGGTCCCTATGGCTACACCTTC CARPLGQGPYGYTF TRBJ1-2 TRBV2 TRBD1 .
TGCGCCAGCAGTTCGGGGGGCGACCAAGAGACCCAGTACTTC CASSSGGDQETQYF TRBJ2-5 TRBV10-1 . .
TGTGCCAGCTCACCGACCGGGGGGCAGTTCTTC CASSPTGGQFF TRBJ2-1 TRBV18 . few
TGTGCCAGCAGCCATACTTTAAGCCGTGAGCAGTTCTTC CASSHTLSREQFF TRBJ2-1 TRBV7-8 . .
TGTGCCAGCAGCTTAGTAGCGGGGATTTACAATGAGCAGTTCTTC CASSLVAGIYNEQFF TRBJ2-1 TRBV11-2 TRBD2 .
TGTGCCGCGGCCGGACAGGATGGCAATGAGCAGTTCTTC CAAAGQDGNEQFF TRBJ2-1 TRBV19 TRBD1 .
TGTGCCAGCCTAGGTAAAGGGGGGGCCGGGGAGCTGTTTTTT CASLGKGGAGELFF TRBJ2-2 TRBV27 . .
TGTGCCAGCAGCTTAGACAGTAGCAATCAGCCCCAGCATTTT CASSLDSSNQPQHF TRBJ1-5 TRBV7-2 . .